The 6 T cell receptor beta chains presented below share a single source sample, sequenced in a study of cytomegalovirus exposure and HLA in healthy donors. PCR used 60 Vbeta primers and 13 Jbeta primers. Assay: immunoSEQ multiplex PCR; the TCRdb copy retains only in-frame clones and omits some. The sample yields roughly 40,000 clones, 40% to 60% seen once. Material: PBMCs. The receptors shown here come from a human donor in good health.

This chain joins TRBV6-5 and TRBJ2-7; 8 nucleotides match TRBD2. V lost 8 bases to trimming and J lost 5 bases; unmatched junction nucleotides: 14. The V gene's germline CDR1 is MNHEY and CDR2 SVGAGI. The CDR3 is made up of 15 amino acids. The CDR3 loop reads CASAAFGTSSHEQYF. The CDR3 bases are TGTGCCAGCGCGGCTTTTGGGACTAGTTCCCACGAGCAGTACTTC.

The V gene is TRBV4-3, the J gene TRBJ2-4; unclear D gene. The CDR3 length is 13 residues. Deletions cut 4 bases from V and 0 bases from J, with 4 bases between. Germline lookup yields CDR1 LGHNA and CDR2 YSLEER. Here the CDR3 DNA reads TGCGCCAGCAGCCGCGAAGCCAAAAACATTCAGTACTTC. As protein: CASSREAKNIQYF.

The chain recombines TRBV30 with TRBJ1-6, with 8 bases fitting TRBD1. With 3 bases clipped from V and 8 bases from J, the junction kept 12 bases outside the gene matches. Germline V lookup: CDR1 GTSNPN, CDR2 SVGIG (reference sequence). The CDR3 consists of 16 residues. Here the CDR3 DNA reads TGTGCCTGGAGAGCAGGGGGCGGTAGGAGGGATTCACCCCTCCACTTT. Translating it yields CAWRAGGGRRDSPLHF. Looking up the rest from reference TRBV30 and TRBJ1-6 gives the full variable domain: SQTIHQWPATLVQPVGSPLSLECTVEGTSNPNLYWYRQAAGRGLQLLFYSVGIGQISSEVPQNLSASRPQDRQFILSSKKLLLSDSGFYLCAWRAGGGRRDSPLHFGNGTRLTVT.

CDR3 bases: TGTGCCAGCAGCTTATTAGGGCACCAAGGGGGCACTGAAGCTTTCTTT. Protein: CASSLLGHQGGTEAFF. The chain has TRBV7-2 and TRBJ1-1; a possible D gene is TRBD1 (6 bases). The CDR3 covers 16 residues. V was pared by 2 bases and J by 4 bases, with 17 bases between. Germline V lookup: CDR1 SGHTA, CDR2 FQGNSA.

The V gene is TRBV20-1, the J gene TRBJ2-5, with unresolved D. Per germline, CDR1 DFQATT and CDR2 SNEGSKA (reference sequence). V was cut by 3 bases and J by 5 bases, with 4 bases left in between. The CDR3 runs to 10 residues. This chain's CDR3 is CSASSETQYF. CDR3 nucleotides: TGCAGTGCTAGTTCGGAGACCCAGTACTTC.

Here the CDR3 reads CASSVGSGGPETQYF. The CDR3 DNA reads as TGTGCCAGCAGCGTAGGTAGCGGGGGCCCAGAGACCCAGTACTTC. V usage is TRBV9 and J usage is TRBJ2-5; TRBD2 agrees at 9 bases. Germline CDR1 reads SGDLS; CDR2 reads YYNGEE. V lost 0 bases, J lost 4 bases, and 4 bases stayed unmatched. The CDR3 contains 15 residues.